The TCR beta chain described here comes from a study of blood T cell repertoires in COVID-19. Whole-study context: The study drew acute and convalescent COVID-19 samples from the United States, Italy and Spain.

This CDR3 has 15 amino acids. With 0 bases clipped from V and 6 bases from J, the junction kept 6 bases outside the gene matches. Germline V gene sequence: CDR1 SGHDT, CDR2 YYEEEE. The method was immunoSEQ multiplex PCR; TCRdb's version includes in-frame clones alone and lacks a portion of them. This sample carries around 160,000 clones, roughly 80% of them seen once, and the ten largest clones take approximately 38%. The receptor was derived from a human donor in a cohort sampled during active COVID-19. Sequenced sample: peripheral blood. V usage is TRBV5-6 and J usage is TRBJ2-7; 10 bases are a match to TRBD2. The CDR3 nucleotides are TGTGCCAGCAGCTTGGTTGGGACTAGCGACCGCGAGCAGTACTTC. Its translation is CASSLVGTSDREQYF.